This TCR beta chain was observed in a study of identical twins. Overall study findings and caveats: Conclusions came from cross-sectional statistical analysis, not from following the same donors. For zero-insertion analyses, partial confounding could come from invariant MAIT and iNKT cells.

This clonotype has just a few counts. Its antigen is undetermined. All donors were healthy, and all were Caucasian. MiXCR, applied by TCRdb to the 5' RACE reads, yields one record per CDR3 protein. Of roughly 260,000 distinct CDR3 sequences in the sample, approximately 6.8% are singletons; the top ten hold about 5.6%. The same data also contributed to another study, on yellow fever vaccine responses in identical twins.

Sequenced sample: CD8+ T cells sorted from blood. The TCR was taken from a woman aged 18 to 35 in good health.

CDR3 nucleotides: TGTGCCAGCAGCGTAGTCCCTGAGGGACTGTACAATGAGCAGTTCTTC. This translates into CASSVVPEGLYNEQFF. V gene TRBV9 combines with J gene TRBJ2-1; possibly TRBD2 for D (6 bases). This CDR3 is built from 16 residues. V was trimmed by 0 bases and J by 4 bases, leaving 14 bases between them. CDR1 and CDR2 (germline): SGDLS, YYNGEE.